The entry below describes one T cell receptor (beta chain). Its antigen remains unknown. These data belong to a study of monozygotic twins with inflammatory bowel disease. Without any T cell sorting, total RNA was isolated from whole blood. The authors made each sample's cDNA in eight separate reactions. TCRdb reanalyzed the 5' RACE reads and collapses them to one entry per CDR3 protein, without DNA. This listing includes 420,000 or so distinct CDR3 sequences. CDR1 DFQATT and CDR2 SNEGSKA come from the germline V gene (reference sequence). CDR3 length equals 12 residues. Study findings and constraints: On the inverse Simpson index, IBD patients scored lower for TCRbeta diversity than healthy co-twins. T cell subtypes were not distinguishable in this analysis.

Sequenced sample: blood. This receptor was obtained from a human donor with ulcerative colitis or Crohn's disease, or a healthy co-twin of an affected twin (not recorded which). The chain couples TRBV20-1 to TRBJ2-7; TCRdb's D gene call, TRBD1, goes unchecked for lack of DNA. The CDR3 reads CSAGPGQGPQYF.